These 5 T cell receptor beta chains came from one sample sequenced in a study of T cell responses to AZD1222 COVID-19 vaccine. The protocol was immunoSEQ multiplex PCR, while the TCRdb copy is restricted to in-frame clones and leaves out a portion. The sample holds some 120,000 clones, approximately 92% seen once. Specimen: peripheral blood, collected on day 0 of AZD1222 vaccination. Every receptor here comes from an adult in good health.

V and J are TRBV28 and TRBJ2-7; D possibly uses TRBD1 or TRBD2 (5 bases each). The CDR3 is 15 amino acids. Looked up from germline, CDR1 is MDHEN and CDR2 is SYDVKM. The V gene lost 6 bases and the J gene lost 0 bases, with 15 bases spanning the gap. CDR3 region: CASSFPGAYSYEQYF. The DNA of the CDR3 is TGTGCCAGCAGCTTCCCCGGGGCCTACTCCTACGAGCAGTACTTC.

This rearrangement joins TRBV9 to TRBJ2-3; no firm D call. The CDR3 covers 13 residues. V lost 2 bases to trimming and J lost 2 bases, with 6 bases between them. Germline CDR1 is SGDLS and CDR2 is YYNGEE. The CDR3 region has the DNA TGTGCCAGCAGCGTTTACCACACAGATACGCAGTATTTT. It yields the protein CASSVYHTDTQYF.

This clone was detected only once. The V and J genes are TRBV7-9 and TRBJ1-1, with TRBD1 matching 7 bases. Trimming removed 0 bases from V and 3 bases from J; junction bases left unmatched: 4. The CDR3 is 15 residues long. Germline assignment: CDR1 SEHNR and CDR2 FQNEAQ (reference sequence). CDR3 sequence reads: CASSLARGGHTEAFF. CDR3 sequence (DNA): TGTGCCAGCAGCTTAGCGAGAGGGGGCCACACTGAAGCTTTCTTT.

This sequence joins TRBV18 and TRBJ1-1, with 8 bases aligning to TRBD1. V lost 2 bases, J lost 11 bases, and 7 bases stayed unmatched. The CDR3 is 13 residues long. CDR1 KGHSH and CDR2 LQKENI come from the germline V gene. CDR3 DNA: TGTGCCAGCTCACCATCGCAGGGGGCTGGGGCTTTCTTT. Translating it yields CASSPSQGAGAFF. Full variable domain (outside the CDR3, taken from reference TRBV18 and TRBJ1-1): NAGVMQNPRHLVRRRGQEARLRCSPMKGHSHVYWYRQLPEEGLKFMVYLQKENIIDESGMPKERFSAEFPKEGPSILRIQQVVRGDSAAYFCASSPSQGAGAFFGQGTRLTVV.

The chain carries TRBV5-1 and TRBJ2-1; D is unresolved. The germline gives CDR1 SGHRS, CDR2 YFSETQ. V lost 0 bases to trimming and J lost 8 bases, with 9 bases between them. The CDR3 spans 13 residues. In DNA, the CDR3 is TGCGCCAGCAGCTTGGGCGTAGTGGATGAGCAGTTCTTC. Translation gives CASSLGVVDEQFF.